This T cell receptor beta chain is drawn from a study of cytomegalovirus exposure and HLA in healthy donors. Method: immunoSEQ multiplex PCR; TCRdb's copy keeps in-frame clones and lacks some. The repertoire holds about 150,000 clones, with approximately 93% as singletons. The length of the CDR3 is 17 residues. With V trimmed by 3 bases and J by 1 base, 7 bases remained unmatched. Germline V CDR1 and CDR2: SGHRS, YFSETQ. A roughly 120-subject validation cohort, separate from the approximately 670-subject first cohort, supplied the donors. This rearrangement joins TRBV5-1 to TRBJ2-3; 11 positions agree with TRBD2. Input material: PBMCs. The sequence derives from a man aged 18 to 29 in good health and CMV-seronegative. The DNA of the CDR3 is TGCGCCAGCAGCTATCAAATGACTAGCGGGGGCACAGATACGCAGTATTTT. It is translated as CASSYQMTSGGTDTQYF.